This T cell receptor beta chain was sequenced in a study of cytomegalovirus exposure and HLA in healthy donors. Researchers ran the PCR with 60 Vbeta and 13 Jbeta primers. Profiled with immunoSEQ multiplex PCR; TCRdb holds only in-frame clones, not every one. The sample shows 150,000 to 200,000 clones, around 77% of them seen only once. It was healthy bone marrow donors who served as donors. Germline V gene sequence: CDR1 MNHEY, CDR2 SVGAGI. Unmatched junction bases numbered 1, after V lost 0 bases and J lost 7 bases. There are 14 residues in the CDR3. The clonotype was recovered from a woman aged 40 to 50 in good health and CMV-seronegative. The specimen sequenced was PBMCs. The chain has TRBV6-5 and TRBJ2-1; 9 bases match TRBD1. CDR3 sequence reads: CASSYSGTGNEQFF. For the CDR3, the DNA is TGTGCCAGCAGTTACTCCGGGACAGGGAATGAGCAGTTCTTC.